This entry describes one T cell receptor (beta chain). The sample is drawn from a study of PD-L1 blockade in urothelial cancer. Study-wide context: Bladder-origin urothelial cancer in males covered about 90% of the roughly 30 patients.

V lost 5 bases to trimming and J lost 9 bases, with 20 bases between them. This CDR3 contains 15 residues. CDR1 is SGHTA, CDR2 FQGTGA, per germline. Each PCR reaction had synthetic TCR analog templates spiked into it. Clones were read by immunoSEQ multiplex PCR, and TCRdb kept only the in-frame ones, dropping some. The data hold roughly 50,000 clones, with 60% to 85% observed a single time. The TCR was taken from a man between 65 and 80 years old with urothelial cancer. The material was PBMCs, obtained around atezolizumab (anti-PD-L1) treatment. V and J are TRBV7-3 and TRBJ2-1; D is possibly TRBD1 (6 bases). Here the CDR3 reads CASSPGRGSQGEQFF. CDR3 sequence (DNA): TGTGCCAGCAGCCCGGGTAGGGGGAGTCAGGGTGAGCAGTTCTTC.